This entry is about one T cell receptor (beta chain). Its target is not known. Only in-frame clones appear in the TCRdb table, and some are missing; sequencing was by immunoSEQ multiplex PCR. The sample has over 110,000 clones; 84% are singletons. CDR3 length: 14 amino acids. The germline V gene has CDR1 SGHTA and CDR2 FQGTGA. V was trimmed by 5 bases and J by 8 bases, leaving 16 bases between them. The data derive from a study of cytomegalovirus exposure and HLA in healthy donors. Study conclusions and caveats: First-cohort TCR clusters were later found to tend to co-occur in the approximately 110 validation repertoires.

V and J are TRBV7-3 and TRBJ2-1, with TRBD1 as a possible D gene (6 bases). What was sequenced was PBMCs. This clonotype was sampled from a woman in her thirties in good health and CMV-seronegative. The CDR3 coding sequence is TGTGCCAGCAGCCCATCGACAGGAGCGGATGAGCAGTTCTTC. The encoded protein is CASSPSTGADEQFF.